This section outlines one T cell receptor (beta chain) sequence together with its context. The CDR3 consists of 17 residues. Germline CDR1 reads LNHDA; CDR2 reads SQIVND (reference sequence). V lost 5 bases and J 0 bases, leaving 17 bases between the germline ends. The data belong to a study of shared clonotypes between healthy human individuals. Naive-designated CD8 cells lacked CD45RO, were positively enriched for CCR7, and omitted terminally differentiated effector memory CD45RA+ cells. Every contributor of samples was a Caucasian grown-up residing in Nashville, Tennessee. The DNA input per sorted-subset replicate PCR was 150 to 200 ng, corresponding to 25,000 to 30,000 T cell genomes. Sequencing was performed with immunoSEQ multiplex PCR; in TCRdb, only in-frame clones are kept and a portion is missing. Of roughly 2,000,000 clones detected, around 93% appear once; the ten largest clones hold less than 2%.

J is TRBJ2-1 and V is TRBV19; no definite D call. The sequenced sample was naive CD8+ T cells from PBMCs. This sequence was found in a man younger than 30 in good health. Some clones in this sample may be carry-over from other donors' samples. The CDR3 sequence: CASSLYPSESSYNEQFF. For the CDR3, the DNA is TGTGCCAGTAGTCTATACCCGAGCGAGAGCTCCTACAATGAGCAGTTCTTC.